The 31 T cell receptor beta chains below were found in one sample sequenced in a study of radiation and T cells in renal cell carcinoma (dated by TCRdb to 2020 to 2021). According to the study, the label for this sample's time point signals: blood 4 weeks post-SBRT, at nephrectomy. What the treatment or condition label conveys for this sample: 15 Gy SBRT to primary tumor, nephrectomy 4 weeks later. The receptor library was made with the immunoSEQ multiplex PCR assay. The immuneACCESS repertoire file appears here via TCRdb, limited to in-frame rearrangements. These files lack a portion of the clones; in checked studies, under half of the deficit traces to unresolved V genes, and the cause of the others is not known. In all, the sample holds approximately 85,000 clones, and 70% to 90% of those were seen once. Of the sample, nearly 6% falls within the top ten clones. The starting material was blood, obtained from a patient whose treatment included radiotherapy and nephrectomy. These receptors all come from a woman aged 70-85 years with renal cell carcinoma.

This clone has just a few counts. Here the CDR3 reads CASSFRGRGGGNTEAFF. CDR3 nucleotides: TGTGCCAGCAGCTTCAGAGGCAGGGGCGGCGGGAACACTGAAGCTTTCTTT. The genes are TRBV7-2 and TRBJ1-1; perhaps TRBD1 as D (6 bases). Trimming stripped 3 bases from V and 1 base from J, with 18 bases between. There are 17 residues in the CDR3. Germline-derived CDR1 and CDR2 are SGHTA and FQGNSA.

This chain joins TRBV6-4 and TRBJ1-2, with a weak D call TRBD1 (5 bases). The CDR3 sequence is 15 residues long. Germline CDR1 MRHNA, CDR2 SNTAGT. V was cut by 5 bases and J by 5 bases, with 18 bases left in between. The CDR3 region has the DNA TGTGCCAGCAGTCCCCAGGGTAGTCCCCCTTATGGCTACACCTTC. Protein sequence: CASSPQGSPPYGYTF.

This chain joins TRBV27 and TRBJ2-7; D uncertain. The CDR3 sequence is 11 residues long. Per germline, CDR1 MNHEY and CDR2 SMNVEV (reference sequence). Trimming removed 8 bases from V and 2 bases from J, with 7 bases in between. CDR3 loop: CASGLTYEQYF. The DNA for the CDR3 is TGTGCCAGCGGGCTTACCTACGAGCAGTACTTC.

V gene TRBV19 combines with J gene TRBJ1-5; 10 nucleotides agree with TRBD1. CDR1 and CDR2 from the germline V gene are LNHDA and SQIVND (reference sequence). With 7 bases clipped from V and 4 bases from J, the junction kept 10 bases outside the gene matches. The CDR3 runs to 16 residues. The CDR3 region has the DNA TGTGCCAGTACCAACTGGGGGACAGGGGTAAATCAGCCCCAGCATTTT. This translates into CASTNWGTGVNQPQHF.

J is TRBJ2-1 and V is TRBV23-1, with D unresolved. TRBV23-1 is marked as an open reading frame, function uncertain. This CDR3 spans 16 amino acids. Trimming took 2 bases from V and 3 from J, leaving 14 bases between them. The CDR3 here is CASSQTAVDHYNEQFF. The CDR3 nucleotides are TGCGCCAGCAGTCAAACGGCTGTAGATCACTACAATGAGCAGTTCTTC.

The rearrangement joins TRBV27 to TRBJ2-1; the D is unclear. Germline CDR1 is MNHEY and CDR2 is SMNVEV (reference sequence). The V and J ends lost 5 bases and 7 bases respectively, with 12 bases between them. The CDR3 is 13 residues long. The CDR3 reads CASSRVVQNEQFF. CDR3 bases: TGTGCCAGCAGTAGGGTAGTCCAGAATGAGCAGTTCTTC.

The chain combines TRBV2 with TRBJ1-1; maybe TRBD1 (6 bases). In germline, CDR1 is SNHLY, CDR2 FYNNEI. Trimming cost V 1 base and J 0 bases, with 12 bases left between them. CDR3 length equals 16 residues. The CDR3: CASSEGGGRMNTEAFF. As DNA, the CDR3 is TGTGCCAGCAGTGAAGGAGGGGGGCGTATGAACACTGAAGCTTTCTTT.

The chain joins TRBV11-1 to TRBJ1-2; D is undetermined. The germline V and J ends were trimmed by 3 bases and 3 bases, with 8 bases remaining between them. The CDR3 is made up of 13 amino acids. CDR1 and CDR2 (germline): SGHAT, FQDESV (reference sequence). The CDR3 protein is CASSFGVDYGYTF. The CDR3 bases are TGTGCCAGCAGCTTTGGGGTGGACTATGGCTACACCTTC.

The chain carries TRBV5-1 and TRBJ1-5; maybe TRBD1 (6 bases). The V end was cut by 0 bases, the J end by 4 bases, with 11 bases between. In germline, CDR1 is SGHRS, CDR2 YFSETQ. This CDR3 has 15 amino acids. This CDR3 is CASSLETGGNQPQHF. The CDR3 nucleotides read TGCGCCAGCAGCTTGGAGACAGGAGGTAATCAGCCCCAGCATTTT.

CDR3 nucleotide sequence: TGTGCCAGCAGAGACAGGGGGCGGGAAACCGGGGAGCTGTTTTTT. It translates to CASRDRGRETGELFF. The chain employs TRBV6-5 and TRBJ2-2; 10 bases align to TRBD1. The V gene end was trimmed by 6 bases and the J gene end by 5 bases; junction bases not matched to a gene: 6. This CDR3 has 15 amino acids. CDR1 MNHEY and CDR2 SVGAGI come from the germline V gene.

J is TRBJ2-3 and V is TRBV27, with 7 bases identical to TRBD1. The CDR3 has 15 amino acids. The V and J ends lost 6 bases and 1 base, in that order; junction bases with no gene match: 7. Germline CDR1 reads MNHEY; CDR2 reads SMNVEV (reference sequence). The CDR3 reads CASSPTGTGTDTQYF. CDR3 coding DNA: TGTGCCAGCAGCCCCACCGGGACAGGCACAGATACGCAGTATTTT.

The rearrangement joins TRBV29-1 to TRBJ2-7, with D perhaps being TRBD1 or TRBD2 (5 bases each). In germline, CDR1 is SQVTM, CDR2 ANQGSEA. Trimming took off 4 bases at V and 0 bases at J, with 10 bases between the two ends. The CDR3 covers 13 residues. The DNA of the CDR3 is TGCAGCGTTGTTAAGGGGAGCTCCTACGAGCAGTACTTC. It encodes CSVVKGSSYEQYF.

The chain uses TRBV30 and TRBJ1-3; weak D call: TRBD1 (6 bases). The CDR3 spans 12 residues. Germline CDR1 is GTSNPN and CDR2 is SVGIG (reference sequence). Trimming removed 4 bases from V and 6 bases from J, with 10 bases in between. The CDR3 DNA follows: TGTGCCTGGAATCTGGGGGCAAACACCATATATTTT. It translates to CAWNLGANTIYF.

This chain joins TRBV2 and TRBJ2-1; D is possibly TRBD2 (6 bases). CDR3 length: 14 residues. The V and J ends lost 3 bases and 4 bases respectively, with 10 bases between them. Germline loops: CDR1 SNHLY, CDR2 FYNNEI. CDR3 loop: CASSDRGGYNEQFF. The CDR3 DNA reads as TGTGCCAGCAGTGACCGGGGAGGATACAATGAGCAGTTCTTC.

The count of this clone is one. The CDR3 reads CASSYGTLLSQYEQYF. The DNA for the CDR3 is TGTGCCAGCAGCTACGGGACTCTCCTCTCGCAGTACGAGCAGTACTTC. This chain links TRBV7-2 with TRBJ2-7, with D perhaps TRBD2 (6 bases). Trimming took off 4 bases at V and 4 bases at J, with 20 bases between the two ends. This CDR3 has 16 residues. CDR1 is SGHTA, CDR2 FQGNSA, per germline.

The CDR3 bases are TGCGCCAGCAGACCGACCGCCGGGACAACGGCGGCAAGGGACACTGGCTACACCTTC. Amino acids: CASRPTAGTTAARDTGYTF. V usage is TRBV5-1 and J usage is TRBJ1-2; TRBD1 might be the D (6 bases). CDR3 length: 19 amino acids. Germline V gene sequence: CDR1 SGHRS, CDR2 YFSETQ. The V end was cut by 5 bases, the J end by 7 bases, with 33 bases between. The full variable domain, rest sourced from reference TRBV5-1 and TRBJ1-2, is KAGVTQTPRYLIKTRGQQVTLSCSPISGHRSVSWYQQTPGQGLQFLFEYFSETQRNKGNFPGRFSGRQFSNSRSEMNVSTLELGDSALYLCASRPTAGTTAARDTGYTFGSGTRLTVV.

This clone has more than one count but fewer than ten. V is TRBV4-3 and J is TRBJ2-7; 7 nucleotides agree with TRBD1. The CDR3 is 15 residues long. Germline loops: CDR1 LGHNA, CDR2 YSLEER. V shed 2 bases, J shed 6 bases, and the junction held 10 bases outside the gene matches. The CDR3 is CASSQTGARAPEQYF. CDR3 bases: TGCGCCAGCAGCCAAACAGGGGCGCGGGCGCCCGAGCAGTACTTC.

This clone showed up just once. The chain has TRBV6-5 and TRBJ2-7; TRBD1 aligns across 7 bases. V trimming: 5 bases; J trimming: 6 bases; junction bases outside the gene matches: 7. The germline gives CDR1 MNHEY, CDR2 SVGAGI. The CDR3 contains 13 residues. CDR3 protein: CASSQKTGPEQYF. In DNA, the CDR3 is TGTGCCAGCAGTCAAAAGACAGGGCCCGAGCAGTACTTC.

V and J are TRBV30 and TRBJ1-5; 11 bases map to TRBD1. Losses at the gene ends were 3 bases for V and 2 bases for J; bases not matched to a gene: 3. The CDR3 has 15 residues. Germline-derived CDR1 and CDR2 are GTSNPN and SVGIG (reference sequence). The DNA of the CDR3 is TGTGCCTGGAGCAGGACAGGGGGCGGCAATCAGCCCCAGCATTTT. Protein sequence: CAWSRTGGGNQPQHF. The variable domain in full, completed from reference TRBV30 and TRBJ1-5, reads SQTIHQWPATLVQPVGSPLSLECTVEGTSNPNLYWYRQAAGRGLQLLFYSVGIGQISSEVPQNLSASRPQDRQFILSSKKLLLSDSGFYLCAWSRTGGGNQPQHFGDGTRLSIL.

The chain links TRBV19 to TRBJ1-1; 10 positions match TRBD1. Germline CDR1 and CDR2: LNHDA and SQIVND (reference sequence). The CDR3 runs to 17 residues. J lost 0 bases, V lost 7 bases, and 11 bases had no gene match. The CDR3 sequence is CASTLHGQGVLNTEAFF. CDR3 DNA: TGTGCCAGTACCCTCCACGGACAGGGGGTTCTGAACACTGAAGCTTTCTTT.

The chain links TRBV6-1 to TRBJ1-4; D ambiguous. This CDR3 has 13 amino acids. The ends were cut back, 8 bases at V and 5 bases at J, with 12 bases in the middle. Germline V lookup: CDR1 MNHNS, CDR2 SASEGT. CDR3 amino acids: CASPDRRNEKLFF. The DNA for the CDR3 is TGTGCCAGCCCGGACCGGAGAAATGAAAAACTGTTTTTT.

This clone has just one count. The V call is TRBV30, the J call TRBJ1-4, with D uncertain. CDR1 is GTSNPN and CDR2 is SVGIG in the germline V gene (reference sequence). V was clipped by 1 base and J by 7 bases, with 16 bases between them. The CDR3 is made up of 15 amino acids. The CDR3 spells CAWSASRGRTEKLFF. The CDR3 nucleotides are TGTGCCTGGAGTGCCTCGCGAGGGCGGACTGAAAAACTGTTTTTT.

Here the CDR3 DNA reads TGTGCCTGGACTACCTCGGGACAGCTGCAAGAGACCCAGTACTTC. Residues: CAWTTSGQLQETQYF. This chain links TRBV30 with TRBJ2-5; 7 nucleotides match TRBD1. Per germline, CDR1 GTSNPN and CDR2 SVGIG (reference sequence). This CDR3 has 15 amino acids. The V and J ends lost 4 bases and 2 bases, in that order; junction bases with no gene match: 10.

V is TRBV7-2 and J is TRBJ2-5; D is perhaps TRBD1 (5 bases). The CDR3 loop spans 18 amino acids. The V and J ends lost 2 bases and 4 bases respectively, with 23 bases between them. CDR1 is SGHTA, CDR2 FQGNSA, per germline. CDR3 region: CASSLSGHRQTRRETQYF. CDR3 nucleotide sequence: TGTGCCAGCAGCTTATCGGGCCACCGACAGACTCGTCGAGAGACCCAGTACTTC.

This chain uses TRBV5-6 with TRBJ2-1, with D perhaps TRBD1 (6 bases). Trimming cost V 0 bases and J 8 bases, with 12 bases left between them. The CDR3 is made up of 14 amino acids. In germline, CDR1 is SGHDT, CDR2 YYEEEE. CDR3 coding DNA: TGTGCCAGCAGCTTGGCCTGGACAGTCGATGAGCAGTTCTTC. Amino acid sequence: CASSLAWTVDEQFF.

This clone was counted only a few times. The chain links TRBV30 to TRBJ1-1; tentatively, D is TRBD1 (6 bases). The CDR3 loop spans 14 amino acids. Germline V CDR1 and CDR2: GTSNPN, SVGIG (reference sequence). Trimming cost V 3 bases and J 0 bases, with 11 bases left between them. This CDR3 reads CAWREDRVNTEAFF. The CDR3 DNA is TGTGCCTGGAGGGAGGACAGAGTGAACACTGAAGCTTTCTTT.

V usage is TRBV10-3 and J usage is TRBJ2-5; either TRBD1 or TRBD2 may fit D (6 bases each). CDR3 length equals 13 residues. The V end lost 8 bases, the J end lost 1 base, and 11 bases lay between the germline ends. The germline gives CDR1 ENHRY, CDR2 SYGVKD. The CDR3 protein is CAIGGTFQETQYF. CDR3 nucleotides: TGTGCCATCGGGGGGACATTCCAAGAGACCCAGTACTTC.

The CDR3 DNA reads TGTGCCAGCAGCCCAAGGGGGCCCTCCTCCTCTGGGGCCAACGTCCTGACTTTC. Translated: CASSPRGPSSSGANVLTF. The chain couples TRBV7-3 to TRBJ2-6; 7 bases align to TRBD1. V trimming: 5 bases; J trimming: 0 bases; junction bases outside the gene matches: 10. The germline V gene encodes CDR1 SGHTA and CDR2 FQGTGA. The CDR3 contains 18 residues.

V gene TRBV5-5 combines with J gene TRBJ1-1, with TRBD1 identical over 9 bases. Germline CDR1 and CDR2: SGHKS and YYEKEE (reference sequence). The trim removed 0 bases at V and 1 base at J, leaving 10 bases unmatched. The CDR3 length is 18 residues. The CDR3 nucleotides read TGTGCCAGCAGCTTGGCCGTGGGACAGGGTGGGTGGAACACTGAAGCTTTCTTT. Translated, it gives CASSLAVGQGGWNTEAFF.

The chain carries TRBV2 and TRBJ1-1; D remains ambiguous. The V gene's germline CDR1 is SNHLY and CDR2 FYNNEI. This CDR3 region has 15 residues. Trimming stripped 3 bases from V and 1 base from J, with 12 bases between. CDR3 region: CASSDPTYSNTEAFF. The CDR3 bases are TGTGCCAGCAGTGACCCGACATACTCGAACACTGAAGCTTTCTTT.

CDR3 amino acids: CASGQGASVPTNYGYTF. The CDR3, as DNA: TGCGCCAGCGGACAGGGGGCTTCTGTACCTACTAACTATGGCTACACCTTC. The chain joins TRBV5-1 to TRBJ1-2; 11 nucleotides agree with TRBD1. The CDR3 is 17 residues long. Germline assignment: CDR1 SGHRS and CDR2 YFSETQ. J lost 0 bases, V lost 7 bases, and 11 bases had no gene match.